A single sample is the source of the 24 T cell receptor beta chains below, sequenced in a study of human T cells and chemical hapten exposure (dated by TCRdb to about 2021). The library was generated by RACE. These reads were obtained on a NextSeq 500. TCRdb applied fastp at Q25 and MiXCR to the public reads, then kept only in-frame beta chains. Rows merge per CDR3 protein into single entries with the most common DNA and genes. Present in this sample are 150,000 or so distinct CDR3 sequences, more than 12% of which were seen just once. The ten largest clones take up 1.7% of the sample. The sample's time point label, decoded: patch test 1, 2 weeks after DPC sensitization. What the treatment or condition label conveys for this sample: therapeutic diphenylcyclopropenone sensitization with weekly scalp DPC. The source material was whole blood, sampled in connection with sensitization to the hapten diphenylcyclopropenone (DPC). The receptor set was obtained from a woman in her thirties with alopecia areata. Some clones in this sample may be carry-over from other donors' samples.

This clonotype was seen more than once but under ten times. The V and J genes are TRBV29-1 and TRBJ2-3; D is unresolved. V was clipped by 7 bases and J by 2 bases, with 13 bases between them. Germline CDR1 reads SQVTM; CDR2 reads ANQGSEA. This CDR3 has 13 amino acids. Written as DNA, the CDR3 is TGCAGCGCTGTAAACAGCGACACAGATACGCAGTATTTT. Residues: CSAVNSDTDTQYF.

There are many counts of this clonotype. The chain combines TRBV6-2 or TRBV6-3 with TRBJ1-1, with unresolved D. Germline CDR1 and CDR2: MNHEY and SVGEGT. The CDR3 extends over 12 amino acids. V dropped 3 bases and J dropped 2 bases, with 4 bases sitting between them. CDR3 in DNA: TGTGCCAGCAGTTATATAAACACTGAAGCTTTCTTT. Translated, it gives CASSYINTEAFF.

This clonotype has just a few counts. V and J are TRBV5-1 and TRBJ1-2; 10 bases match TRBD1. The V gene's germline CDR1 is SGHRS and CDR2 YFSETQ. V dropped 0 bases and J dropped 6; count of bases not matched to a gene: 8. The CDR3 loop spans 16 amino acids. CDR3 in amino acids: CASSLAPGQGTNGYTF. CDR3 nucleotides: TGCGCCAGCAGCTTGGCCCCGGGACAGGGGACAAATGGCTACACCTTC.

This clonotype has a count of ten or more. The CDR3 region is CASSVGASGADTQYF. In DNA form, the CDR3 reads TGTGCCAGCAGCGTGGGCGCGAGCGGGGCGGATACGCAGTATTTT. The chain employs TRBV9 and TRBJ2-3, with TRBD2 matching 7 bases. This CDR3 contains 15 residues. With 2 bases clipped from V and 6 bases from J, the junction kept 9 bases outside the gene matches. The germline CDR1 and CDR2 sequences are SGDLS and YYNGEE.

This chain connects TRBV15 to TRBJ1-5; TRBD1 is a possible D gene (5 bases). This CDR3 is built from 16 residues. Germline V gives CDR1 LNHNV, CDR2 YYDKDF (reference sequence). V was pared by 0 bases and J by 7 bases, with 16 bases between. CDR3 bases: TGTGCCACCAGCAGAGATTGGGGCAGTTCCTTCCAGCCCCAGCATTTT. Its translation is CATSRDWGSSFQPQHF.

This clonotype occurred many times. V usage is TRBV7-3 and J usage is TRBJ2-3; TRBD2 aligns across 9 bases. CDR1 is SGHTA and CDR2 is FQGTGA in the germline V gene. This CDR3 region has 15 residues. J lost 1 base, V lost 5 bases, and 4 bases had no gene match. As DNA, the CDR3 is TGTGCCAGCAGCCGACGACTAGCGGGCACAGATACGCAGTATTTT. Protein: CASSRRLAGTDTQYF.

This clonotype was detected a few times. The chain employs TRBV6-2 or TRBV6-3 and TRBJ1-1, with TRBD1 as a possible D gene (5 bases). The germline V gene has CDR1 MNHEY and CDR2 SVGEGT. Trimming pared 2 bases from V and 5 bases from J, leaving 12 bases between. The CDR3 has 14 amino acids. CDR3 sequence: CASSYGGAQTEAFF. CDR3 in DNA: TGTGCCAGCAGTTACGGCGGGGCGCAAACTGAAGCTTTCTTT.

This clonotype was seen many times. The gene calls are TRBV9 and TRBJ1-3; tentatively, D is TRBD1 (5 bases). The CDR3 is made up of 16 amino acids. V was shortened by 0 bases and J by 2 bases, with 12 bases between the two germline ends. The germline V gene has CDR1 SGDLS and CDR2 YYNGEE. The CDR3 DNA follows: TGTGCCAGCAGCGTAGCTACGGGGGTCGCTGGAAACACCATATATTTT. It codes for CASSVATGVAGNTIYF.

The table lists this clonotype with a count of one. The genes are TRBV20-1 and TRBJ2-3, with 8 bases fitting TRBD1. V lost 6 bases and J lost 5; bases outside the gene matches: 1. This CDR3 is built from 11 residues. Per germline, CDR1 DFQATT and CDR2 SNEGSKA (reference sequence). The CDR3 sequence: CSADRGDTQYF. The CDR3 DNA sequence: TGCAGTGCAGACAGGGGAGATACGCAGTATTTT.

The chain uses TRBV29-1 and TRBJ2-7; 9 positions agree with TRBD2. Germline trimming cut 5 bases from V and 2 bases from J; bases unmatched to any gene: 4. The CDR3 totals 13 residues. The germline gives CDR1 SQVTM, CDR2 ANQGSEA. In DNA, the CDR3 is TGCAGCGTTAAGCGGGAGGACGCCTACGAGCAGTACTTC. Protein: CSVKREDAYEQYF.

The chain employs TRBV7-2 and TRBJ1-6, with D uncertain. From germline, CDR1 is SGHTA and CDR2 FQGNSA. Trimming removed 2 bases at V and 5 bases at J, with 7 bases between. The CDR3 sequence is 14 residues long. The CDR3, as DNA: TGTGCCAGCAGCTTAAGGGATAATAATTCACCCCTCCACTTT. Encoded protein: CASSLRDNNSPLHF.

The J gene is TRBJ2-1, the V gene TRBV29-1, with 11 bases fitting TRBD2. After removal of 4 bases from V and 4 bases from J, the junction contained 6 bases not matched to a gene. The CDR3 loop spans 15 amino acids. The germline V gene has CDR1 SQVTM and CDR2 ANQGSEA. The CDR3 here is CSVAIGLAGYNEQFF. In DNA form, the CDR3 reads TGCAGCGTTGCGATCGGACTAGCGGGTTACAATGAGCAGTTCTTC.

This clonotype was counted between two and nine times. The chain couples TRBV7-6 to TRBJ2-7; tentative D call: TRBD2 (6 bases). The germline CDR1 and CDR2 sequences are SGHVS and FNYEAQ. The CDR3 is 13 amino acids. The V gene lost 5 bases and the J gene lost 5 bases, with 13 bases spanning the gap. The CDR3 spells CASSLGTRNEQYF. The DNA for the CDR3 is TGTGCCAGCAGCCTGGGGACTCGTAACGAGCAGTACTTC.

Here the CDR3 reads CASGGSGRNHGYTF. The CDR3 DNA follows: TGTGCCAGCGGGGGGTCAGGCAGGAACCATGGCTACACCTTC. The chain links TRBV6-6 to TRBJ1-2; tentative D call: TRBD1 (5 bases). This CDR3 has 14 amino acids. V was shortened by 8 bases and J by 6 bases, with 19 bases between the two germline ends. Germline lookup yields CDR1 MNHNY and CDR2 SVGAGI (reference sequence).

In its sample, this clonotype was seen a few times. J is TRBJ2-7 and V is TRBV6-1; perhaps TRBD1 as D (5 bases). The CDR3 totals 14 residues. Germline values: CDR1 MNHNS, CDR2 SASEGT. The V and J ends lost 6 bases and 5 bases respectively, with 17 bases between them. The CDR3 DNA reads TGTGCCAGCAGGGAAAGACACCAAGGGGACGAGCAGTACTTC. It yields the protein CASRERHQGDEQYF.

This clonotype was recorded a few times. V is TRBV14 and J is TRBJ1-3; D unclear. V was clipped by 5 bases and J by 2 bases, with 19 bases between them. CDR3 length: 17 amino acids. CDR1 and CDR2 (germline): SGHDN, FVKESK. CDR3: CASSYGLGVMAGNTIYF. CDR3 bases: TGTGCCAGCAGCTATGGTCTCGGGGTTATGGCTGGAAACACCATATATTTT. Together with reference TRBV14 and TRBJ1-3, the CDR3 gives the full variable domain: EAGVTQFPSHSVIEKGQTVTLRCDPISGHDNLYWYRRVMGKEIKFLLHFVKESKQDESGMPNNRFLAERTGGTYSTLKVQPAELEDSGVYFCASSYGLGVMAGNTIYFGEGSWLTVV.

In this sample, this clonotype turned up many times. The gene calls are TRBV3-1 and TRBJ2-1; 11 bases match TRBD2. There are 14 residues in the CDR3. J lost 14 bases, V lost 3 bases, and 9 bases had no gene match. Germline V CDR1 and CDR2: LGHDT, YNNKEL (reference sequence). CDR3 nucleotides: TGTGCCAGCAGCCAGATAGCGGGAGGGAGGTGGAAGTTCTTC. Its protein product is CASSQIAGGRWKFF.

This clonotype was picked up a small number of times. The chain uses TRBV18 and TRBJ1-1, with D unresolved. Trimming removed 1 base at V and 7 bases at J, with 13 bases between. The CDR3 runs to 14 residues. Per the germline V gene, CDR1 is KGHSH and CDR2 is LQKENI. As DNA, the CDR3 is TGTGCCAGCTCACCACTATCATTCGCAGGTGAAGCTTTCTTT. It specifies CASSPLSFAGEAFF. Variable domain in full (rest from reference TRBV18 and TRBJ1-1): NAGVMQNPRHLVRRRGQEARLRCSPMKGHSHVYWYRQLPEEGLKFMVYLQKENIIDESGMPKERFSAEFPKEGPSILRIQQVVRGDSAAYFCASSPLSFAGEAFFGQGTRLTVV.

This clonotype has a single count. V and J are TRBV28 and TRBJ2-1; the match to TRBD2 covers 7 bases. Per germline, CDR1 MDHEN and CDR2 SYDVKM. V gave up 5 bases and J gave up 1 base; unmatched junction bases: 5. CDR3 size: 15 residues. CDR3 region: CASSPGTTSYNEQFF. CDR3 nucleotides: TGTGCCAGCAGTCCTGGGACTACATCCTACAATGAGCAGTTCTTC.

The table lists this clonotype with a few counts. The CDR3 is CASSLNGGTGNEQFF. CDR3 coding DNA: TGTGCCAGCAGCTTAAACGGCGGGACCGGGAATGAGCAGTTCTTC. V is TRBV7-3 and J is TRBJ2-1, with D maybe TRBD2 (6 bases). V lost 1 base, J lost 7 bases, and 14 bases lay in between. Looked up from germline, CDR1 is SGHTA and CDR2 is FQGTGA. The CDR3 is 15 amino acids.

V and J are TRBV28 and TRBJ1-5; D gene unclear. V lost 5 bases, J lost 8 bases, and 10 bases lay in between. The CDR3 has 12 residues. Germline V gene sequence: CDR1 MDHEN, CDR2 SYDVKM. The CDR3: CASSPLIKPQHF. In DNA, the CDR3 is TGTGCCAGCAGTCCCCTTATTAAGCCCCAGCATTTT.

Of note for this clonotype: Possible read error: a much larger clone is one base away. This rearrangement joins TRBV7-3 to TRBJ2-6; D uncertain. Looked up from germline, CDR1 is SGHTA and CDR2 is FQGTGA. The CDR3 is 17 amino acids. Trimming cost V 5 bases and J 0 bases, with 14 bases left between them. Here the CDR3 DNA reads TGTGCCAGCAGCCTCAATGCGGAGAGCTCTGGGGCCAACGTCCTGACTTTC. It is translated as CASSLNAESSGANVLTF.

This chain uses TRBV6-4 with TRBJ2-5; D is unclear. The V and J ends lost 5 bases and 5 bases respectively, with 12 bases between them. There are 13 residues in the CDR3. Germline CDR1 is MRHNA and CDR2 is SNTAGT. CDR3 region: CASSRLPGETQYF. CDR3 sequence (DNA): TGTGCCAGCAGTCGTCTGCCAGGCGAGACCCAGTACTTC.

This clonotype has more than one count but fewer than ten. This chain joins TRBV4-3 and TRBJ1-1, with 7 bases identical to TRBD1. Per germline, CDR1 LGHNA and CDR2 YSLEER. This CDR3 region has 16 residues. V shed 0 bases, J shed 0 bases, and the junction held 4 bases outside the gene matches. The CDR3 loop reads CASSQEIGQVNTEAFF. The CDR3 DNA follows: TGCGCCAGCAGCCAAGAAATCGGACAGGTGAACACTGAAGCTTTCTTT.